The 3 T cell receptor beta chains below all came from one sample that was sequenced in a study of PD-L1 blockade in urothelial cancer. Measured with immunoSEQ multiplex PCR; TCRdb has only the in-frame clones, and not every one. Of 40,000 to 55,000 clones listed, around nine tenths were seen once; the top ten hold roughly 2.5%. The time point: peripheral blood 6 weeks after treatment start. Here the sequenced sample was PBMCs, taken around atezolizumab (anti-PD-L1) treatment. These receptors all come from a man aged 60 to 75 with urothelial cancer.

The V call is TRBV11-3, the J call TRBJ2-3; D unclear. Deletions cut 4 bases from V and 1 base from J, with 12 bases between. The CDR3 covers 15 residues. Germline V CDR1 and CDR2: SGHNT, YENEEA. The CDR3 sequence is CASSSGSHGTDTQYF. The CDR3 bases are TGTGCCAGCAGCTCCGGGTCGCACGGCACAGATACGCAGTATTTT. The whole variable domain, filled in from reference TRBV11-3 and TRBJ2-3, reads EAGVVQSPRYKIIEKKQPVAFWCNPISGHNTLYWYLQNLGQGPELLIRYENEEAVDDSQLPKDRFSAERLKGVDSTLKIQPAELGDSAVYLCASSSGSHGTDTQYFGPGTRLTVL.

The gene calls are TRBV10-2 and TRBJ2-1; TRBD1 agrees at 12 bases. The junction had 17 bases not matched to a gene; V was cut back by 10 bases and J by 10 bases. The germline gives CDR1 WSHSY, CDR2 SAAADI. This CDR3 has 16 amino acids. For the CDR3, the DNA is TGCGCCACCATGTACCCCGGGACAGGGGGCGCGAGAGAGCAGTTCTTC. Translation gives CATMYPGTGGAREQFF.

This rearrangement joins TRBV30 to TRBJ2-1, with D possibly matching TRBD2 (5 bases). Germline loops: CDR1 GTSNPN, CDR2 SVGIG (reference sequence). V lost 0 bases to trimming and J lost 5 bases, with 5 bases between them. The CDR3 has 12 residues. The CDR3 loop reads CAWSVRDNEQFF. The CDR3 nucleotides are TGTGCCTGGAGTGTGCGGGACAATGAGCAGTTCTTC.